This T cell receptor (beta chain) comes out of a study of blood T cell repertoires in COVID-19. About the study: Acute and convalescent COVID-19 samples came from the United States, Italy and Spain. Nucleic acid was either cDNA or gDNA, and it came from T cells, B-cell-depleted T cells, or PBMCs.

As originally analysed: For nucleated cells, counts were estimated from reference gene primer amplification. The repertoire was sequenced with immunoSEQ multiplex PCR; TCRdb's copy has only in-frame clones and lacks some. Clone size and V and J calls were adopted from that table, with D and trimming inferred from the DNA. This sample yields 150,000 to 200,000 clones, of which 80% are seen a single time; roughly 6.8% belongs to the top ten. The V gene's germline CDR1 is SGHRS and CDR2 YFSETQ. The CDR3 length is 16 residues. Trimming took 0 bases from V and 2 from J, leaving 12 bases between them. The chain employs TRBV5-1 and TRBJ1-3, with a tentative D call TRBD1 (5 bases). The TCR comes from a man between 65 and 85 years old with active or convalescent COVID-19. Sequencing was performed on peripheral blood. CDR3 region: CASSLAQGGPGNTIYF. CDR3 nucleotides: TGCGCCAGCAGCTTGGCTCAGGGAGGCCCTGGAAACACCATATATTTT.